This TCR beta chain was captured by sequencing in a study of beta chain features in type 1 diabetes. Study overall: All samples combined gave roughly 100,000,000 sorted cells for examination.

The CDR3 consists of 11 residues. The junction had 4 bases not matched to a gene; V was cut back by 4 bases and J by 12 bases. Germline V lookup: CDR1 MGHDK, CDR2 SYGVNS. Reverse transcribing all isolated RNA meant expressed TCRB transcripts were sequenced. This table comes from immunoSEQ multiplex PCR, and its TCRdb copy is limited to in-frame clones, with some not included. The table includes hundreds of thousands of clones, more than 12% detected once. Each sorted population was over 95% pure. The table lists this clone with a few counts. The antigen is not known. Whole-study findings and limits: Shortening that was moderate but significant affected the TCRB CDR3s of Type 1 diabetes patients in all four CD4+ subsets. Sequencing of cDNA might inflate the share of cells that strongly express TCR. It was among patients, rather than healthy donors, that naive, central memory and Treg TCRB repertoires appeared more similar.

Sequencing was done on a sample of naive CD4+ T cells from blood. The clonotype originates from a young man with type 1 diabetes. V and J are TRBV25-1 and TRBJ2-7, with 9 positions matching TRBD1. CDR3 sequence reads: CASSVGDRVYF. The CDR3 region has the DNA TGTGCCAGCAGTGTAGGGGACAGGGTGTACTTC.